This TCR beta chain appears in the sequencing data of a study of Ad26.COV2.S vaccination and SARS-CoV-2 variants. Treatment of the sample: some 20 received Ad26.COV2.S at low or high dose, single or two shots; roughly five received placebo; per-sample allocation not given. On day 63 after the first injection, vaccine and placebo recipients gave samples. An Ad26 vector expressing Wuhan-strain SARS-CoV-2 spike served as the vaccine. Germline CDR1 is SEHNR and CDR2 is FQNEAQ (reference sequence). The CDR3 has 14 amino acids. With 8 bases clipped from V and 3 bases from J, the junction kept 10 bases outside the gene matches. In regard to this clone: The antigen is undetermined.

Sequencing was performed with immunoSEQ multiplex PCR; in TCRdb, only in-frame clones are kept and a portion is missing. Among about 350,000 clones listed, around 86% were seen once. Whole-study results and caveats: It was found that vaccine and placebo recipients had similar non-spike TCR breadth. Greater spike-specific TCR breadth was seen in vaccine recipients than in placebo recipients.

The sample consisted of peripheral blood, taken in a trial of Ad26.COV2.S vaccine versus placebo. The genes are TRBV7-9 and TRBJ2-7; 7 bases align to TRBD2. This sequence originates from a person aged 18-60 years who received the Ad26.COV2.S COVID-19 vaccine or a placebo. DNA of the CDR3: TGTGCCAGCGCCCCAAGCGGGGCAGACTACGAGCAGTACTTC. This encodes CASAPSGADYEQYF.